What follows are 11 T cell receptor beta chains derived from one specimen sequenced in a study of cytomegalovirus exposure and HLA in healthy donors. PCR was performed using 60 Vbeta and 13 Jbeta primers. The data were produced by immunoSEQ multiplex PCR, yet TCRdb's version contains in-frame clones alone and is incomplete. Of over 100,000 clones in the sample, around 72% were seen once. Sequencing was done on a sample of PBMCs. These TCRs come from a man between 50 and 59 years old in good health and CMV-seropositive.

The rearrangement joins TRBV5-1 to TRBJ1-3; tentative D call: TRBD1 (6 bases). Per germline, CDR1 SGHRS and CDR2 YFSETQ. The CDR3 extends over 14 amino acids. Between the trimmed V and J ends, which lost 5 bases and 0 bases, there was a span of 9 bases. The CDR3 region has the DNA TGCGCCAGCAGAGCGGACAGCTCTGGAAACACCATATATTTT. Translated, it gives CASRADSSGNTIYF.

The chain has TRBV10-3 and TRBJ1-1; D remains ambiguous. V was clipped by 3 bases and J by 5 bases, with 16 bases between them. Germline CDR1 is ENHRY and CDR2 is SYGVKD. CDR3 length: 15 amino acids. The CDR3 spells CAISDPGSGRTEAFF. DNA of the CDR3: TGTGCCATCAGTGATCCGGGATCGGGCCGGACTGAAGCTTTCTTT.

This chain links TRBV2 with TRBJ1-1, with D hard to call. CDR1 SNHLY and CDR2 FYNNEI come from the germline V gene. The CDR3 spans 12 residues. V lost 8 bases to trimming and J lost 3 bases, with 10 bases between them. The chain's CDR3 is CASAAGYTEAFF. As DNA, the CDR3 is TGTGCCAGCGCCGCCGGGTACACTGAAGCTTTCTTT.

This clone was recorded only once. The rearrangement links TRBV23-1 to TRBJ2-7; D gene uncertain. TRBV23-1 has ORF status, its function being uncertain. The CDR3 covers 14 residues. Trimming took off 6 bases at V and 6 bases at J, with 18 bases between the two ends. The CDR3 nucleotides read TGCGCCAGCAGGCCCCCCTCCTCCCTGCGCGAGCAGTACTTC. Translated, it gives CASRPPSSLREQYF.

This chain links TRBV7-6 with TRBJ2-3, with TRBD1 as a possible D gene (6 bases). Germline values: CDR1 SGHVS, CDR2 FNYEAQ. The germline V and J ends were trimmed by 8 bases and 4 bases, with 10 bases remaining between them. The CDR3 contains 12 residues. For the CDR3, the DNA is TGTGCCAGCGCTACAGGGCCAGATACGCAGTATTTT. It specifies CASATGPDTQYF. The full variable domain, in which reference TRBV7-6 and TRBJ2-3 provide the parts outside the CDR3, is GAGVSQSPRYKVTKRGQDVALRCDPISGHVSLYWYRQALGQGPEFLTYFNYEAQQDKSGLPNDRFSAERPEGSISTLTIQRTEQRDSAMYRCASATGPDTQYFGPGTRLTVL.

In DNA form, the CDR3 reads TGCGCCAGCAGCTTGACTGGGCCCACCTACGAGCAGTACTTC. Its protein product is CASSLTGPTYEQYF. The J gene is TRBJ2-7, the V gene TRBV5-1; D not certain. CDR3 length equals 14 residues. CDR1 SGHRS and CDR2 YFSETQ come from the germline V gene. Between the trimmed V and J ends, which lost 1 base and 2 bases, there was a span of 10 bases.

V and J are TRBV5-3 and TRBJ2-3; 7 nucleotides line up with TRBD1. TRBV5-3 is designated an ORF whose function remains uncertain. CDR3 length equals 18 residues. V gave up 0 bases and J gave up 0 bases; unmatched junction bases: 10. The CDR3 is CARSLETRTGASTDTQYF. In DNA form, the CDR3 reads TGTGCCAGAAGCTTGGAAACGCGGACAGGTGCTAGCACAGATACGCAGTATTTT.

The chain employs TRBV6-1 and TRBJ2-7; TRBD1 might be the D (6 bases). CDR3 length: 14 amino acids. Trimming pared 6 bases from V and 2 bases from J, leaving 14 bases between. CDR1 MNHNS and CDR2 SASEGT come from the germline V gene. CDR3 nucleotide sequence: TGTGCCAGCAGGCCCCGGGACACCACCTACGAGCAGTACTTC. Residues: CASRPRDTTYEQYF.

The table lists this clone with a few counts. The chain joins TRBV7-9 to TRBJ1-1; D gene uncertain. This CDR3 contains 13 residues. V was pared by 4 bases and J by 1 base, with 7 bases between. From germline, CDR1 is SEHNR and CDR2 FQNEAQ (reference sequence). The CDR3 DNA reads TGTGCCAGCAGCTCATACAGGAACACTGAAGCTTTCTTT. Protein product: CASSSYRNTEAFF.

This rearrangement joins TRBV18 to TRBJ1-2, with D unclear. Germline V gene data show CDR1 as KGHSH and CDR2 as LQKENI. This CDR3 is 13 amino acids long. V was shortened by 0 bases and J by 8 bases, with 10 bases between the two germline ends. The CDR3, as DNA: TGTGCCAGCTCACCACCGGCAGGACTCGGCTACACCTTC. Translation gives CASSPPAGLGYTF.

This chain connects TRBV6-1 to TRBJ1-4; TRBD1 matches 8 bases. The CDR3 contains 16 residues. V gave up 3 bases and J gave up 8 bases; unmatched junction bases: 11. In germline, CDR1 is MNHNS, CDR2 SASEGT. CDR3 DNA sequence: TGTGCCAGCAGTGATTCACGGACAGGGAATTACGAAAAACTGTTTTTT. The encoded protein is CASSDSRTGNYEKLFF.